The sequence of this T cell receptor (beta chain) was determined in a study of shared clonotypes between healthy human individuals. Study information: There were three CD4 naive, three CD4 memory, two CD8 naive and one CD8 memory plates per donor.

Germline lookup yields CDR1 SGHTS and CDR2 YDEGEE. Deletions cut 2 bases from V and 0 bases from J, with 9 bases between. This CDR3 is built from 15 residues. The table came from immunoSEQ multiplex PCR; TCRdb's copy has only in-frame clones and leaves some out. The table has 2 million to 2.5 million clones, 80% to 95% seen once. The clonotype originates from a man aged 18 to 30 in good health. Some clones in this sample may be carry-over from other donors' samples. The sample taken for sequencing was naive CD4+ T cells from PBMCs. Noted subset: CD45RA+ positively selected. This chain connects TRBV5-8 to TRBJ1-5, with no clear D. CDR3 sequence reads: CASSLGGLSNQPQHF. The CDR3 DNA reads as TGTGCCAGCAGCTTAGGAGGACTTAGCAATCAGCCCCAGCATTTT.